The sequence of this T cell receptor (beta chain) was determined in a study of shared clonotypes between healthy human individuals. Notes on the study in general: The low donor count limited represented genetic and exposure-history diversity.

The healthy adult donors were HIV-negative and reported no recent acute infections or vaccinations. V lost 6 bases, J lost 2 bases, and 17 bases lay in between. The germline V gene has CDR1 MDHEN and CDR2 SYDVKM. This CDR3 is 15 amino acids long. This clone was recorded once. Its specificity is unknown. Every immunoSEQ plate was one replicate of a subset's evenly spread DNA. Measured with immunoSEQ multiplex PCR; TCRdb has only the in-frame clones, and not every one. The sample comprises roughly 1,600,000 clones, about 98.5% of which are singletons, and 0.36% rests with the top ten. The chain recombines TRBV28 with TRBJ2-7, with D perhaps matching TRBD1 (5 bases). This TCR was recovered from a man younger than 40 in good health. Source material: naive CD4+ T cells sorted from blood. Subset here: CD45RA+ positively selected. CDR3 nucleotide sequence: TGTGCCAGCAGAATTGAAGACAGACCAACCTACGAGCAGTACTTC. Protein: CASRIEDRPTYEQYF.